A selection of T cell receptor beta chains follows, all from one sample in a study of vaccination effects on CD4 cells after COVID-19. No antigen has been assigned to these receptors. Libraries were prepared by immunoSEQ multiplex PCR; TCRdb keeps only in-frame clonotypes and omits some of them. The table shows about 37,000 clones, with roughly 79% occurring only once. Sequencing used CD4+ T cells from PBMCs cultured without peptide, obtained before COVID-19 vaccination. These receptors were obtained from a human donor who received a COVID-19 vaccine. The CDR3 runs from the conserved cysteine through the conserved F or W. A D gene is named only where the DNA matches it firmly. Rows give clone size only sometimes, using once, few, many, or a class for an expanded clone.

>.|TRBJ2-7|TRBV6-5|TRBD2
CASSYSAGELSYEQYF
TGTGCCAGCAGTTACTCGGCGGGAGAGCTCTCCTACGAGCAGTACTTC
>few|TRBJ2-7|TRBV6-5|.
CASSHRVSYEQYF
TGTGCCAGCAGCCACAGGGTCTCCTACGAGCAGTACTTC
>.|TRBJ2-7|TRBV18|TRBD2
CASSPREANYEQYF
TGTGCCAGCTCACCGCGGGAGGCTAACTACGAGCAGTACTTC
>.|TRBJ2-7|TRBV5-1|TRBD1
CASSLNRGTYEQYF
TGCGCCAGCAGCTTAAACAGGGGTACCTACGAGCAGTACTTC
>.|TRBJ2-7|TRBV30|TRBD1
CAWSVRTGILYEQYF
TGTGCCTGGAGTGTACGGACAGGGATACTCTACGAGCAGTACTTC
>.|TRBJ2-3|TRBV3-1/TRBV3-2|TRBD2
CASGLAGSTDTQYF
TGTGCCAGCGGACTAGCGGGCAGCACAGATACGCAGTATTTT
>.|TRBJ1-1|TRBV10-3|.
CAGRTGVNTEAFF
TGTGCCGGACGAACGGGGGTGAACACTGAAGCTTTCTTT
>.|TRBJ2-3|TRBV2|.
CASWSTDTQYF
TGTGCCAGCTGGAGCACAGATACGCAGTATTTT
>few|TRBJ2-2|TRBV10-3|TRBD2
CAIKPSAGDGNTGELFF
TGTGCCATCAAACCATCAGCGGGAGATGGGAACACCGGGGAGCTGTTTTTT
>.|TRBJ2-7|TRBV6-5|.
CASSPQGSPSYEQYF
TGTGCCAGCAGCCCACAGGGTTCCCCGTCCTACGAGCAGTACTTC
>few|TRBJ2-2|TRBV29-1|TRBD1
CSVEDPLDRVGTGELFF
TGCAGCGTTGAAGATCCCCTTGACAGGGTCGGCACCGGGGAGCTGTTTTTT
>few|TRBJ1-2|TRBV30|TRBD1
CAWSVGTGVTSGYTF
TGTGCCTGGAGTGTCGGGACAGGGGTAACTAGTGGCTACACCTTC
>.|TRBJ2-7|TRBV2|.
CASRDGTGTYEQYF
TGTGCCAGCAGAGACGGGACGGGAACCTACGAGCAGTACTTC
>few|TRBJ2-3|TRBV7-7|TRBD2
CASSSGAGAGTDTQYF
TGTGCTAGCAGCTCGGGAGCGGGAGCGGGCACAGATACGCAGTATTTT
>.|TRBJ2-1|TRBV18|TRBD2
CASSQTSGSINEQFF
TGTGCCAGCTCACAGACTAGCGGGAGTATTAATGAGCAGTTCTTC
>.|TRBJ2-2|TRBV21-1|.
CAINLAAERSGELFF
TGTGCCATTAACTTAGCGGCGGAGCGGAGCGGGGAGCTGTTTTTT
>.|TRBJ2-3|TRBV4-1|TRBD2
CASSQGKAGGGGDTQYF
TGCGCCAGCAGCCAAGGGAAAGCGGGAGGGGGAGGAGATACGCAGTATTTT
>once|TRBJ1-3|TRBV3-1/TRBV3-2|.
CASSQDGISGNTIYF
TGTGCCAGCAGCCAAGATGGGATCTCTGGAAACACCATATATTTT
>.|TRBJ2-2|TRBV11-1|.
CASSNRDTYTGELFF
TGTGCCAGCAGCAACCGGGACACCTACACCGGGGAGCTGTTTTTT
>.|TRBJ2-7|TRBV20-1|.
CSARRGYEQYF
TGCAGTGCTAGGCGGGGCTACGAGCAGTACTTC
>.|TRBJ2-1|TRBV2|TRBD2
CASNPGTSGANEQFF
TGTGCCAGCAACCCCGGGACTAGCGGGGCCAATGAGCAGTTCTTC
>few|TRBJ2-5|TRBV2|.
CASNEGVGETQYF
TGTGCCAGCAACGAAGGGGTAGGAGAGACCCAGTACTTC
>.|TRBJ2-3|TRBV7-3|TRBD2
CASSLTTTSGGSVTQYF
TGTGCCAGCAGCTTAACGACGACTAGCGGGGGCTCAGTTACGCAGTATTTT
>.|TRBJ1-1|TRBV18|.
CASSPKDTYIPFF
TGTGCCAGCTCACCAAAAGACACCTACATACCTTTCTTT
>few|TRBJ2-1|TRBV4-3|.
CASSPDYRESSYNEQFF
TGCGCCAGCAGCCCGGACTACCGGGAGAGCTCCTACAATGAGCAGTTCTTC
>.|TRBJ2-7|TRBV5-1|.
CASSLTGSAYEQYF
TGCGCCAGCAGCTTGACGGGGTCCGCCTACGAGCAGTACTTC
>.|TRBJ1-6|TRBV30|.
CAWSLVKGTLHF
TGTGCCTGGAGTCTGGTAAAAGGGACCCTCCACTTT
>.|TRBJ2-7|TRBV19|.
CASSIGEANSYEQYF
TGTGCCAGTAGTATAGGGGAAGCTAACTCCTACGAGCAGTACTTC
>.|TRBJ1-4|TRBV4-2|TRBD1
CASSQGDRLNEKLFF
TGTGCCAGCAGCCAAGGGGACAGACTCAATGAAAAACTGTTTTTT
>few|TRBJ1-5|TRBV28|.
CASSLKQPQHF
TGTGCCAGCAGTTTAAAGCAGCCCCAGCATTTT
>.|TRBJ1-2|TRBV2|TRBD1
CASSGTGTATNYGYTF
TGTGCCAGCAGTGGGACAGGGACAGCCACTAACTATGGCTACACCTTC
>.|TRBJ1-3|TRBV18|TRBD1
CASSPTRDRGPNTIYF
TGTGCCAGCTCACCAACACGGGACAGGGGTCCAAACACCATATATTTT
>.|TRBJ1-1|TRBV28|.
CASSFAVNTEAFF
TGTGCCAGCAGTTTTGCGGTGAACACTGAAGCTTTCTTT
>.|TRBJ2-1|TRBV5-1|.
CASSLEASSYNEQFF
TGCGCCAGCAGCTTGGAGGCCTCCTCCTACAATGAGCAGTTCTTC
>.|TRBJ1-2|TRBV7-2|TRBD1
CASSPSEGQSSYYGYTF
TGTGCCAGCAGCCCCAGTGAGGGACAGTCCTCTTACTATGGCTACACCTTC
>.|TRBJ2-3|TRBV9|TRBD2
CASSVWRGSTDTQYF
TGTGCCAGCAGCGTATGGCGGGGGAGCACAGATACGCAGTATTTT
>.|TRBJ2-7|TRBV5-1|TRBD1
CASSRGQAGFRYEQYF
TGCGCCAGCAGCAGGGGACAGGCGGGATTTCGTTACGAGCAGTACTTC
>.|TRBJ2-3|TRBV19|.
CASRAASTDTQYF
TGTGCCAGTAGGGCGGCTAGCACAGATACGCAGTATTTT
>few|TRBJ1-5|TRBV30|.
CAWSASLWGGGQPQHF
TGTGCCTGGAGTGCCTCCCTGTGGGGGGGTGGGCAGCCCCAGCATTTT
>few|TRBJ1-3|TRBV7-2|.
CASSSREGHGNTIYF
TGTGCCAGCAGCTCCAGGGAAGGGCATGGGAACACCATATATTTT
>.|TRBJ2-7|TRBV29-1|TRBD2
CSVSPRLAGSYEQYF
TGCAGCGTTAGCCCTAGACTAGCGGGGTCCTACGAGCAGTACTTC
>.|TRBJ1-2|TRBV29-1|.
CSVEGQVNYGYTF
TGCAGCGTTGAAGGGCAGGTCAACTATGGCTACACCTTC
>.|TRBJ2-3|TRBV11-2|.
CASSLGALTDTQYF
TGTGCCAGCAGCTTAGGAGCGCTGACAGATACGCAGTATTTT
>.|TRBJ2-3|TRBV19|.
CASTLSGRSTDTQYF
TGTGCCAGTACCCTTAGCGGCCGAAGCACAGATACGCAGTATTTT
>.|TRBJ2-4|TRBV30|TRBD1
CAWDPTGGNIQYF
TGTGCCTGGGACCCCACAGGGGGGAACATTCAGTACTTC
>.|TRBJ2-7|TRBV27|TRBD1
CASSPDRVVYPYEQYF
TGTGCCAGCAGTCCCGACAGGGTAGTATATCCCTACGAGCAGTACTTC
>.|TRBJ2-6|TRBV3-1/TRBV3-2|.
CASSHTRRYGANVLTF
TGTGCCAGCAGCCACACAAGGAGATATGGGGCCAACGTCCTGACTTTC
>.|TRBJ2-5|TRBV9|.
CASSVAGTTQETQYF
TGTGCCAGCAGCGTAGCCGGGACGACACAAGAGACCCAGTACTTC
>.|TRBJ2-5|TRBV12-3/TRBV12-4|.
CASSLSGQETQYF
TGTGCCAGCAGTTTATCAGGACAAGAGACCCAGTACTTC
>.|TRBJ2-6|TRBV19|TRBD1
CASRAGTGFGGANVLTF
TGTGCCAGTAGGGCAGGGACAGGGTTTGGTGGGGCCAACGTCCTGACTTTC